The rows below give T cell receptor beta chains drawn from one sample of a study of T-cell memory formation after mild COVID-19. TCRdb itself ran the 5' RACE reads through MiXCR, one entry per CDR3 protein. The table lists a few hundred thousand distinct CDR3 sequences, roughly 15% of them singletons. The sequencing input was PBMCs or a T cell subset sorted from them (not recorded which). The source is a man younger than 30 who had mild COVID-19 (a few samples of this study predate the infection). Cell type and time point are not known. CDR3s include the opening cysteine and the closing phenylalanine or tryptophan. The D gene is left open where the match is weak. Expanded clones get a size class; other rows say once, few or many, or leave the size out.

clone_size	j_call	d_call	v_call	cdr3_aa	cdr3_nt
-	TRBJ2-3	-	TRBV7-2	CASSLATSADTQYF	TGTGCCAGCAGCTTAGCAACTTCGGCAGATACGCAGTATTTT
few	TRBJ1-6	-	TRBV7-8	CASSLAPGRFYSPLHF	TGTGCCAGCAGCTTAGCTCCAGGGAGATTTTATTCACCCCTCCACTTT
many	TRBJ1-2	TRBD1	TRBV7-2	CASSAGQGYGYTF	TGTGCCAGCAGCGCGGGACAGGGGTATGGCTACACCTTC
few	TRBJ2-1	-	TRBV25-1	CASSESGWRGESSYNEQFF	TGTGCCAGCAGTGAATCGGGATGGCGGGGCGAGAGCTCCTACAATGAGCAGTTCTTC
-	TRBJ2-5	-	TRBV4-3	CASSQERGLGQETQYF	TGCGCCAGCAGCCAAGAGAGGGGGTTGGGCCAAGAGACCCAGTACTTC
few	TRBJ2-2	TRBD2	TRBV12-3/TRBV12-4	CASSLTLAGDGELFF	TGTGCCAGCAGTTTAACCCTAGCGGGGGACGGGGAGCTGTTTTTT
-	TRBJ2-5	TRBD1	TRBV7-3	CASSFGQGETQYF	TGTGCCAGCAGCTTTGGACAGGGGGAGACCCAGTACTTC
-	TRBJ2-3	-	TRBV29-1	CSVITGFDGTDTQYF	TGCAGCGTTATAACCGGATTCGACGGAACAGATACGCAGTATTTT
few	TRBJ2-6	TRBD1	TRBV7-8	CASSFQGAGANVLTF	TGTGCCAGCAGCTTTCAGGGGGCTGGGGCCAACGTCCTGACTTTC
few	TRBJ1-1	-	TRBV29-1	CSVVLMMNTEAFF	TGCAGCGTTGTTTTGATGATGAACACTGAAGCTTTCTTT
-	TRBJ2-7	-	TRBV21-1	CASPTWGYEQYF	TGTGCCAGCCCCACGTGGGGCTACGAGCAGTACTTC
few	TRBJ2-6	-	TRBV4-2	CASSQDPGASSGANVLTF	TGTGCCAGCAGCCAAGATCCAGGGGCCAGCTCTGGGGCCAACGTCCTGACTTTC
-	TRBJ2-5	TRBD2	TRBV20-1	CSAKRKGLAGVETQYF	TGCAGTGCTAAAAGGAAGGGACTAGCGGGGGTGGAGACCCAGTACTTC
few	TRBJ1-2	TRBD1	TRBV7-8	CASSQTRTGGYGYTF	TGTGCCAGCAGCCAAACGCGAACAGGGGGTTATGGCTACACCTTC
once	TRBJ1-2	-	TRBV20-1	CSARGIVVNYGYTF	TGCAGTGCTAGAGGGATTGTAGTTAACTATGGCTACACCTTC
-	TRBJ1-5	-	TRBV7-9	CASSPAGLFQPQHF	TGTGCCAGCAGTCCTGCGGGTTTGTTTCAGCCCCAGCATTTT
-	TRBJ2-1	TRBD1	TRBV20-1	CSARDGDRRVYNEQFF	TGCAGTGCTAGAGATGGGGACAGGAGAGTTTACAATGAGCAGTTCTTC
few	TRBJ1-1	-	TRBV6-5	CASSALGGAPSSTEAFF	TGTGCCAGCAGCGCGTTGGGGGGGGCGCCGAGTAGCACTGAAGCTTTCTTT
few	TRBJ2-7	-	TRBV28	CASRPGPSYEQYF	TGTGCCAGCAGGCCGGGGCCGTCCTACGAGCAGTACTTC
-	TRBJ1-3	-	TRBV11-2	CASSEGENTIYF	TGTGCCAGCAGCGAAGGGGAAAACACCATATATTTT
-	TRBJ2-7	-	TRBV29-1	CSVEVGVNPNEQYF	TGCAGCGTTGAAGTGGGGGTGAACCCCAACGAGCAGTACTTC
-	TRBJ2-1	-	TRBV7-8	CASSLGPFNEQFF	TGTGCCAGCAGCTTAGGGCCTTTCAATGAGCAGTTCTTC
-	TRBJ2-1	TRBD1	TRBV20-1	CSARHGTGGNEQFF	TGCAGTGCTAGACATGGGACAGGGGGCAATGAGCAGTTCTTC
-	TRBJ1-1	TRBD1	TRBV5-1	CASSSTTGQGRTEAFF	TGCGCCAGCAGCTCGACCACGGGACAGGGCCGCACTGAAGCTTTCTTT
-	TRBJ1-1	-	TRBV6-5	CASSYGGSVTEAFF	TGTGCCAGCAGTTATGGGGGCAGTGTCACTGAAGCTTTCTTT
many	TRBJ1-6	TRBD1	TRBV6-4	CASSDGTGGSPLHF	TGTGCCAGCAGTGACGGGACAGGGGGTTCACCCCTCCACTTT
few	TRBJ2-3	-	TRBV6-2/TRBV6-3	CASSYSGSPPTQYF	TGTGCCAGCAGTTACTCGGGTAGCCCTCCAACGCAGTATTTT
-	TRBJ1-5	-	TRBV6-5	CASSSNRDLNQPQHF	TGTGCCAGCAGTTCAAACCGGGACCTCAATCAGCCCCAGCATTTT
few	TRBJ1-1	TRBD1	TRBV2	CASSEGDRDTGAFF	TGTGCCAGCAGTGAAGGGGACAGGGATACTGGAGCTTTCTTT
few	TRBJ1-1	-	TRBV25-1	CASRDTEAFF	TGTGCCAGCAGAGACACTGAAGCTTTCTTT
many	TRBJ2-1	TRBD2	TRBV7-8	CASSLRRAGVSSYNEQFF	TGTGCCAGCAGCTTACGGCGAGCGGGGGTTAGCTCCTACAATGAGCAGTTCTTC
-	TRBJ2-6	-	TRBV7-9	CASSNGGSGANVLTF	TGTGCCAGCAGCAATGGGGGATCTGGGGCCAACGTCCTGACTTTC
-	TRBJ1-3	-	TRBV7-9	CASSLWEPGNTIYF	TGTGCCAGCAGCTTATGGGAACCTGGAAACACCATATATTTT
-	TRBJ2-1	TRBD2	TRBV11-2	CASSGRDGKQFF	TGTGCCAGCAGCGGGAGGGACGGTAAACAGTTCTTC
few	TRBJ2-1	-	TRBV20-1	CSARDFAGTSKSYNEQFF	TGCAGTGCTAGAGATTTCGCCGGGACTTCGAAATCCTACAATGAGCAGTTCTTC
-	TRBJ1-5	-	TRBV12-3/TRBV12-4	CASSSPSRAQHF	TGTGCCAGCAGTTCCCCGAGTCGGGCCCAGCATTTT
many	TRBJ2-7	-	TRBV27	CASSFFSYEQYF	TGTGCCAGCAGTTTCTTCTCCTACGAGCAGTACTTC
-	TRBJ1-1	-	TRBV3-1	CASSLGRARNTEAFF	TGTGCCAGCAGCCTAGGACGGGCCCGGAACACTGAAGCTTTCTTT
-	TRBJ2-3	TRBD1	TRBV11-2	CASSLAPGTGLWDTQYF	TGTGCCAGCAGCTTAGCCCCCGGGACAGGCCTTTGGGATACGCAGTATTTT
-	TRBJ1-2	TRBD1	TRBV20-1	CSARAERGQGIDYTF	TGCAGTGCTAGAGCCGAGCGGGGACAGGGTATCGACTACACCTTC
many	TRBJ2-1	TRBD2	TRBV7-9	CASSLAGGASYNEQFF	TGTGCCAGCAGCTTAGCCGGGGGGGCCTCCTACAATGAGCAGTTCTTC
few	TRBJ1-2	-	TRBV5-1	CASSFGPGEGYTF	TGCGCCAGCAGCTTTGGGCCCGGGGAAGGCTACACCTTC
-	TRBJ2-7	TRBD1	TRBV30	CAWTGTGLYEQYF	TGTGCCTGGACCGGGACAGGGCTCTACGAGCAGTACTTC